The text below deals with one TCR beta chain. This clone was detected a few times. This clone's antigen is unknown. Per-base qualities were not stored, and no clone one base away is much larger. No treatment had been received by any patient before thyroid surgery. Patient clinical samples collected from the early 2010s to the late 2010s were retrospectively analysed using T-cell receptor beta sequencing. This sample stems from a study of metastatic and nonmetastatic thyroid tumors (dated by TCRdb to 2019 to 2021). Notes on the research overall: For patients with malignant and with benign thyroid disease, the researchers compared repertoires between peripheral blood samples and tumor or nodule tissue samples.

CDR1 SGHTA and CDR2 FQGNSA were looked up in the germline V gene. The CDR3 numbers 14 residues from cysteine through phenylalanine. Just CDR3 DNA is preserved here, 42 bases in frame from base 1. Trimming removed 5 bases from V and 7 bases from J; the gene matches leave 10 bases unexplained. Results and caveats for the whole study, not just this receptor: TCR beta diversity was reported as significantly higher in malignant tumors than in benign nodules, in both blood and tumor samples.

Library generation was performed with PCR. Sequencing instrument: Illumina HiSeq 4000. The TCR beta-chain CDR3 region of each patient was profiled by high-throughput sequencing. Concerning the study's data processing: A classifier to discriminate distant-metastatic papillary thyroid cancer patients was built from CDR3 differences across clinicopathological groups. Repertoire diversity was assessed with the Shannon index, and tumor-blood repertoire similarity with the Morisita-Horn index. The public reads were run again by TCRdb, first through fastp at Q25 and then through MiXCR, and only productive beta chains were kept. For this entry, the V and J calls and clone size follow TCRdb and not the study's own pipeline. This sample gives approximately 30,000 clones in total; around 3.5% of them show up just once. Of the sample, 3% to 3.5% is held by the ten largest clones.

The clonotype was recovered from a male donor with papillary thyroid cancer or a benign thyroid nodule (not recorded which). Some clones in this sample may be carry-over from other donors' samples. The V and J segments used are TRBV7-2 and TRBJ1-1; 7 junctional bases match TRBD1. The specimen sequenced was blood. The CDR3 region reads CASSLGQAHSEAFF. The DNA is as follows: TGTGCCAGCAGCCTAGGACAGGCCCATAGTGAAGCTTTCTTT.